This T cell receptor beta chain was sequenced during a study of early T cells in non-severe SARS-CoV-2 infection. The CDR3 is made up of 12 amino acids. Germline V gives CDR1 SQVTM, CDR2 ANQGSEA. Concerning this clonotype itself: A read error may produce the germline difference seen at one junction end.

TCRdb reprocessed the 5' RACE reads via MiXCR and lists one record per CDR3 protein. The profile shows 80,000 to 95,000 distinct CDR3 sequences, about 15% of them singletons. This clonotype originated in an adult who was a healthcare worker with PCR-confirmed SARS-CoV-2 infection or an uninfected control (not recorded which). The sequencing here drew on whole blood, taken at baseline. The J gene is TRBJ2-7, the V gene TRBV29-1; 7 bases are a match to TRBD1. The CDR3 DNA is TGCAGCGTCCGACTTAGACAGGGAGCGCAGTGCTTC. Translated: CSVRLRQGAQCF.